The 8 T cell receptor beta chains below come from one sample, sequenced in a study of CD8 T cells in Susac syndrome. Reverse transcription used roughly 0.45 to 1 ug RNA and random hexamers. In TCRdb, the immunoSEQ multiplex PCR reads were re-called with MiXCR into one record per CDR3 protein. The repertoire holds about 120,000 distinct CDR3 sequences, with just under 95% as singletons. What was sequenced was CD8+ T cells from PBMCs. All receptors come from a human donor in good health.

The chain carries TRBV7-8 and TRBJ1-5, with 12 bases that match TRBD1. V shed 1 base, J shed 7 bases, and the junction held 5 bases outside the gene matches. The germline V gene encodes CDR1 SGHVS and CDR2 FQNEAQ. This CDR3 spans 16 amino acids. CDR3 DNA sequence: TGTGCCAGCAGCTTAGGGGACAGGGGGCAAACACAGCCCCAGCATTTT. Its translation is CASSLGDRGQTQPQHF.

The chain has TRBV7-2 and TRBJ1-5; a weak D match, TRBD1 (5 bases). CDR3 length: 14 residues. The V end was cut by 4 bases, the J end by 0 bases, with 7 bases between. CDR1 SGHTA and CDR2 FQGNSA come from the germline V gene. CDR3 sequence reads: CASSYDSSNQPQHF. The CDR3 DNA sequence: TGTGCCAGCAGCTATGACAGTAGCAATCAGCCCCAGCATTTT.

This chain joins TRBV7-2 and TRBJ2-7; D tentatively fits TRBD1 or TRBD2 (5 bases each). CDR3 length equals 14 residues. Germline V CDR1 and CDR2: SGHTA, FQGNSA. The V end was cut by 5 bases, the J end by 7 bases, with 18 bases between. CDR3 sequence reads: CASSHRTATGEQYF. CDR3 nucleotide sequence: TGTGCCAGCAGCCACAGGACGGCCACGGGGGAGCAGTACTTC.

This sequence joins TRBV20-1 and TRBJ1-2; 7 bases map to TRBD1. Germline CDR1 is DFQATT and CDR2 is SNEGSKA (reference sequence). V shed 5 bases and J 6 bases; nucleotides not matched to a gene: 9. There are 13 residues in the CDR3. CDR3 sequence reads: CSARDSTSDGYTF. In DNA, the CDR3 is TGCAGTGCTCGGGACAGCACAAGCGATGGCTACACCTTC.

The chain is built from TRBV7-2 and TRBJ1-6; D is uncertain. Trimming pared 1 base from V and 4 bases from J, leaving 8 bases between. CDR1 is SGHTA and CDR2 is FQGNSA in the germline V gene. This CDR3 comprises 15 residues. DNA for the CDR3: TGTGCCAGCAGCTTAGATCGAGCGTATAATTCACCCCTCCACTTT. Translation: CASSLDRAYNSPLHF.

This clonotype has only one observation. The chain carries TRBV7-3 and TRBJ2-7; 9 nucleotides match TRBD1. The CDR3 has 14 residues. The V gene's germline CDR1 is SGHTA and CDR2 FQGTGA. Trimming cost V 2 bases and J 6 bases; bases outside gene matches: 5. The CDR3 is CASSLGQGRTEQYF. The CDR3 DNA follows: TGTGCCAGCAGCTTAGGACAGGGGAGGACCGAGCAGTACTTC.

The chain links TRBV6-5 to TRBJ2-7; 9 bases are a match to TRBD1. This CDR3 region has 15 residues. Germline CDR1 and CDR2: MNHEY and SVGAGI. V dropped 4 bases and J dropped 1; count of bases not matched to a gene: 5. The CDR3 here is CASSSPDRGSYEQYF. CDR3 coding DNA: TGTGCCAGCAGTTCACCCGACAGGGGGTCCTACGAGCAGTACTTC.

This chain links TRBV29-1 with TRBJ2-2; tentatively, D is TRBD1 or TRBD2 (5 bases each). The CDR3 sequence is 17 residues long. Germline V gene sequence: CDR1 SQVTM, CDR2 ANQGSEA. Trimming shortened V by 7 bases and J by 4 bases, and 25 bases separated the two germline ends. The CDR3 bases are TGCAGCGCCCTAGTCTTCATCGAGGGGTTGACCACCGGGGAGCTGTTTTTT. Protein: CSALVFIEGLTTGELFF.